This T cell receptor (beta chain) came from a study of cytomegalovirus exposure and HLA in healthy donors. Findings of the study overall: The study listed approximately 160 cytomegalovirus-associated TCR beta chains. Only CMV serostatus was available as immune exposure information. Data from an earlier analysis indicated that most TCR beta V segments were productive either about 90% or about 30% of the time.

13 Jbeta primers and 60 Vbeta primers were used for the PCR. TCRdb keeps only in-frame clones here, not all; method: immunoSEQ multiplex PCR. The table has some 110,000 clones, 65% to 80% seen once; the top ten hold less than 3%. Germline loops: CDR1 LGHNA, CDR2 YNFKEQ. The J segment lost 3 bases and the V segment lost 1 base, leaving 4 bases of the junction unmatched. The CDR3 spans 16 residues. Worth noting for this clone: Its antigen is undetermined.

Sampled while nominally healthy, donors likely had unrecorded immune exposures. The sequence came from a male donor in good health and CMV-seropositive. The chain is built from TRBV4-2 and TRBJ2-7; TRBD1 matches at 12 bases. The sequenced material came from PBMCs. CDR3 amino acids: CASSQGDRGRLYEQYF. The CDR3 DNA sequence: TGTGCCAGCAGCCAAGGGGACAGGGGGCGTCTCTACGAGCAGTACTTC.